These T cell receptor beta chains were read from a single sample in a study of shared clonotypes between healthy human individuals. TCRdb's copy holds only in-frame clones and misses some; the assay was immunoSEQ multiplex PCR. The sample yields some 2,500,000 clones, approximately 93% seen once. The sequencing sample was made of naive CD4+ T cells from PBMCs. Source of these receptors: a man in his late teens or twenties in good health. Some clones in this sample may be carry-over from other donors' samples. CDR3s include the opening cysteine and the closing phenylalanine or tryptophan. Size tells how often a clone was seen (once, few, many) or the class of an expanded clone, and some rows leave it out.

TRBV9 | . | CASSVGIGSYEQYF
TRBV7-2 | . | CASSRGVAGGATSRNEQFF
TRBV28 | . | CASSLLGPLGTEAFF
TRBV6-5 | . | CASREQGTGELFF
TRBV14 | . | CASSQAGGTEAFF
TRBV18 | once | CASSPAGKSSYEQYF
TRBV6-5 | . | CASSQSTGYTEAFF
TRBV27 | . | CATAERSYNEQFF
TRBV5-4 | . | CASSPDAISGANVLTF
TRBV6-1 | few | CASSEALVNTEAFF
TRBV27 | . | CASSLSGPGLAGDTQYF
TRBV7-3 | . | CASSLMGGPPYEQYF
TRBV5-4 | once | CASSYFLRDEQFF
TRBV11-2 | . | CASSLDRGPFYGYTF
TRBV7-6 | . | CASSQTSGRGELFF
TRBV2 | . | CAKGRSRDTQYF
TRBV5-4 | once | CASSLAGPMAQGYTF
TRBV4-1 | . | CASSFGTGLTGELFF
TRBV10-2 | . | CASRRDRNNEQFF
TRBV28 | . | CASGRTAYGYTF
TRBV9 | . | CASSGASSGEQYF
TRBV7-2 | . | CASSLAMASGLYEQYF
TRBV28 | . | CASSLGDSPSPLHF
TRBV28 | . | CASSFRTGYQPQHF
TRBV5-1 | . | CASSSSGDRVSEAFF
TRBV28 | . | CASSPLAVQETQYF
TRBV6-1 | . | CASSGNYEQYF
TRBV10-2 | . | CASSERQRTDTQYF
TRBV5-4 | once | CASSLTPAGNTGELFF
TRBV30 | . | CAWSGASGRETQYF
TRBV4-3 | once | CASSQEGLSQETQYF